Below, 30 T cell receptor beta chains from the same sample are listed, as sequenced in a study of PD-L1 blockade in urothelial cancer. The data were produced by immunoSEQ multiplex PCR, yet TCRdb's version contains in-frame clones alone and is incomplete. The sample lists under 40,000 clones, around 87% occurring once. The source was PBMCs, collected around atezolizumab (anti-PD-L1) treatment. Receptors originate from a man aged 45 to 65 with urothelial cancer.

CDR3 sequence reads: CASQTGGGELFF. CDR3 bases: TGTGCCAGCCAGACAGGGGGCGGGGAGCTGTTTTTT. The chain couples TRBV2 to TRBJ2-2; 9 bases match TRBD1. CDR1 and CDR2 (germline): SNHLY, FYNNEI. The V segment lost 8 bases and the J segment 7 bases; nucleotides outside the gene matches: 2. This CDR3 has 12 residues.

This rearrangement joins TRBV9 to TRBJ2-3; tentatively, D is TRBD2 (5 bases). Germline-derived CDR1 and CDR2 are SGDLS and YYNGEE. CDR3 length equals 16 residues. The V end was cut by 0 bases, the J end by 2 bases, with 13 bases between. The CDR3 DNA follows: TGTGCCAGCAGCGTAGACAACTGGGAGCTCACAGATACGCAGTATTTT. Its protein product is CASSVDNWELTDTQYF. The whole variable domain, filled in from reference TRBV9 and TRBJ2-3, reads DSGVTQTPKHLITATGQRVTLRCSPRSGDLSVYWYQQSLDQGLQFLIQYYNGEERAKGNILERFSAQQFPDLHSELNLSSLELGDSALYFCASSVDNWELTDTQYFGPGTRLTVL.

CDR3 DNA: TGCGCCAGCAGTGACGGGGTCTATGGCTACACCTTC. Translating gives CASSDGVYGYTF. The chain employs TRBV10-2 and TRBJ1-2; unclear D gene. The CDR3 has 12 amino acids. Per germline, CDR1 WSHSY and CDR2 SAAADI. V was shortened by 3 bases and J by 4 bases, with 6 bases between the two germline ends.

A few counts support this clone. The CDR3 DNA follows: TGTGCCAGCAGCTTAGAAGGGACTAGCGGGAGGTACGAGCAGTACTTC. Protein: CASSLEGTSGRYEQYF. The V call is TRBV7-2, the J call TRBJ2-7, with 15 bases matching TRBD2. Germline V lookup: CDR1 SGHTA, CDR2 FQGNSA. With 1 base clipped from V and 4 bases from J, the junction kept 2 bases outside the gene matches. The CDR3 loop spans 16 amino acids.

The chain employs TRBV14 and TRBJ2-1; 8 nucleotides match TRBD2. Per germline, CDR1 SGHDN and CDR2 FVKESK. The length of the CDR3 is 17 residues. V lost 1 base to trimming and J lost 8 bases; unmatched junction nucleotides: 13. DNA for the CDR3: TGTGCCAGCAGCCAAGTTAGCGGGAAGGGGCTGGTCGATGAGCAGTTCTTC. Translated, it gives CASSQVSGKGLVDEQFF.

The chain has TRBV6-5 and TRBJ2-7; 8 bases are shared with TRBD1. The CDR3 covers 14 residues. CDR1 and CDR2 from the germline V gene are MNHEY and SVGAGI. With 5 bases clipped from V and 0 bases from J, the junction kept 3 bases outside the gene matches. Here the CDR3 reads CASSATGGSYEQYF. In DNA, the CDR3 is TGTGCCAGCAGTGCAACAGGGGGCTCCTACGAGCAGTACTTC.

V usage is TRBV2 and J usage is TRBJ1-2, with D uncertain. The CDR3 sequence is 13 residues long. V was trimmed by 1 base and J by 8 bases, leaving 11 bases between them. Germline V lookup: CDR1 SNHLY, CDR2 FYNNEI. CDR3 residues: CASSEVRRNGYTF. In nucleotides, the CDR3 is TGTGCCAGCAGTGAAGTAAGGAGAAACGGCTACACCTTC.

The J gene is TRBJ1-1, the V gene TRBV11-2; 9 bases are shared with TRBD1. V shed 4 bases, J shed 4 bases, and the junction held 4 bases outside the gene matches. The CDR3 length is 14 residues. Per the germline V gene, CDR1 is SGHAT and CDR2 is FQNNGV. CDR3 DNA sequence: TGTGCCAGCAGCTACCGGGACAGGGCCACTGAAGCTTTCTTT. Amino acids: CASSYRDRATEAFF. Drawing the rest from reference TRBV11-2 and TRBJ1-1, the complete variable domain is EAGVAQSPRYKIIEKRQSVAFWCNPISGHATLYWYQQILGQGPKLLIQFQNNGVVDDSQLPKDRFSAERLKGVDSTLKIQPAKLEDSAVYLCASSYRDRATEAFFGQGTRLTVV.

The chain joins TRBV7-3 to TRBJ2-3, with TRBD2 identical over 14 bases. Germline CDR1 and CDR2: SGHTA and FQGTGA. The CDR3 has 18 amino acids. Trimming took 0 bases from V and 1 from J; bases not matched to a gene: 3. The CDR3 coding sequence is TGTGCCAGCAGCTTAACGACTAGCGGGGGGGTTGGCACAGATACGCAGTATTTT. It codes for CASSLTTSGGVGTDTQYF.

The V and J genes are TRBV5-5 and TRBJ1-6; 9 bases match TRBD1. CDR1 is SGHKS, CDR2 YYEKEE, per germline (reference sequence). The CDR3 has 16 amino acids. J was trimmed by 7 bases and V by 4 bases; bases with no gene match: 9. In nucleotides, the CDR3 is TGTGCCAGCAGCCGGGAAGTGACAGGGGGGAATTCACCCCTCCACTTT. Amino acid sequence: CASSREVTGGNSPLHF. The variable domain in full, completed from reference TRBV5-5 and TRBJ1-6, reads DAGVTQSPTHLIKTRGQQVTLRCSPISGHKSVSWYQQVLGQGPQFIFQYYEKEERGRGNFPDRFSARQFPNYSSELNVNALLLGDSALYLCASSREVTGGNSPLHFGNGTRLTVT.

The chain employs TRBV19 and TRBJ2-1, with 7 nucleotides matching TRBD1. Germline CDR1 reads LNHDA; CDR2 reads SQIVND (reference sequence). J gave up 6 bases and V 3 bases, and 8 bases lay outside the gene matches. The CDR3 runs to 15 residues. CDR3 amino acids: CASSMRQGPINEQFF. The CDR3 DNA is TGTGCCAGTAGTATGCGACAGGGACCCATCAATGAGCAGTTCTTC.

The chain has TRBV10-1 and TRBJ2-1; no firm D call. V shed 2 bases and J shed 8 bases, with 7 bases lying between them. Germline values: CDR1 WNHNN, CDR2 SYGVQD (reference sequence). CDR3 length equals 12 residues. The CDR3 protein is CASSEALHEQFF. For the CDR3, the DNA is TGCGCCAGCAGTGAGGCACTTCATGAGCAGTTCTTC.

The CDR3 protein is CASSPRLAGGEETQYF. The CDR3, as DNA: TGTGCCAGCTCACCACGACTAGCGGGGGGGGAAGAGACCCAGTACTTC. V and J are TRBV18 and TRBJ2-5; 14 bases are shared with TRBD2. V trimming: 1 base; J trimming: 3 bases; junction bases outside the gene matches: 1. Germline CDR1 and CDR2: KGHSH and LQKENI. The CDR3 loop spans 16 amino acids.

The rearrangement uses TRBV27 and TRBJ1-2; D gene uncertain. Germline CDR1 and CDR2: MNHEY and SMNVEV (reference sequence). CDR3 size: 16 residues. V lost 2 bases and J lost 1, with 14 bases in between. The CDR3 is CASSLNRPAGNYGYTF. The DNA of the CDR3 is TGTGCCAGCAGTTTAAACAGACCCGCCGGTAACTATGGCTACACCTTC.

V and J are TRBV7-9 and TRBJ2-1; possible D gene TRBD1, 5 bases. The CDR3 is 12 amino acids. Germline CDR1 is SEHNR and CDR2 is FQNEAQ (reference sequence). The ends were cut back, 5 bases at V and 9 bases at J, with 11 bases in the middle. Here the CDR3 reads CASSPTVIEQFF. CDR3 coding DNA: TGTGCCAGCAGCCCGACAGTTATTGAGCAGTTCTTC.

The J gene is TRBJ2-5, the V gene TRBV2; 8 positions match TRBD2. Per germline, CDR1 SNHLY and CDR2 FYNNEI. This CDR3 has 14 residues. As DNA, the CDR3 is TGTGCTCTGGGGCCAGCGGGGGCCCAAGAGACCCAGTACTTC. Its translation is CALGPAGAQETQYF.

The chain couples TRBV9 to TRBJ2-1; the match to TRBD1 covers 7 bases. Per germline, CDR1 SGDLS and CDR2 YYNGEE. J gave up 7 bases and V 0 bases, and 13 bases lay outside the gene matches. The CDR3 contains 17 residues. CDR3 residues: CASSVEWSGRGWNEQFF. CDR3 in DNA: TGTGCCAGCAGCGTAGAGTGGTCCGGCAGGGGGTGGAATGAGCAGTTCTTC. Based on the CDR3 plus reference TRBV9 and TRBJ2-1, the full variable domain is DSGVTQTPKHLITATGQRVTLRCSPRSGDLSVYWYQQSLDQGLQFLIQYYNGEERAKGNILERFSAQQFPDLHSELNLSSLELGDSALYFCASSVEWSGRGWNEQFFGPGTRLTVL.

The rearrangement links TRBV19 to TRBJ2-3, with TRBD1 matching 7 bases. The length of the CDR3 is 17 residues. From germline, CDR1 is LNHDA and CDR2 SQIVND (reference sequence). The V and J ends lost 4 bases and 3 bases, in that order; junction bases with no gene match: 13. CDR3 bases: TGTGCCAGTAGTAACCAGAAAACAGGGGATGGGACAGATACGCAGTATTTT. It translates to CASSNQKTGDGTDTQYF. Filled out from reference TRBV19 and TRBJ2-3, the complete variable domain reads DGGITQSPKYLFRKEGQNVTLSCEQNLNHDAMYWYRQDPGQGLRLIYYSQIVNDFQKGDIAEGYSVSREKKESFPLTVTSAQKNPTAFYLCASSNQKTGDGTDTQYFGPGTRLTVL.

The chain employs TRBV19 and TRBJ1-1; 8 nucleotides match TRBD1. Germline CDR1 and CDR2: LNHDA and SQIVND (reference sequence). The CDR3 runs 18 residues. Trimming cost V 6 bases and J 4 bases; bases outside gene matches: 19. CDR3 sequence (DNA): TGTGCCAGTAGGTCCCTCTTGGACAGGGCGCGTATGGGCACTGAAGCTTTCTTT. Translating it yields CASRSLLDRARMGTEAFF.

V and J are TRBV2 and TRBJ2-7; 7 bases are shared with TRBD1. The CDR3 runs to 12 residues. Germline CDR1 and CDR2: SNHLY and FYNNEI. Losses at the gene ends were 8 bases for V and 1 base for J; bases not matched to a gene: 2. This CDR3 is CASRDSSYEQYF. In DNA form, the CDR3 reads TGTGCCAGCCGGGACAGTTCCTACGAGCAGTACTTC.

This clone is medium-sized in the sample. The chain couples TRBV4-1 to TRBJ1-3; TRBD1 agrees at 9 bases. The CDR3 sequence is 17 residues long. V shed 6 bases and J 0 bases; nucleotides not matched to a gene: 9. CDR1 and CDR2 (germline): MGHRA, YSYEKL. The CDR3 here is CASSRQGVVLSGNTIYF. Here the CDR3 DNA reads TGCGCCAGCAGTCGACAGGGGGTCGTCCTCTCTGGAAACACCATATATTTT.

This sequence joins TRBV19 and TRBJ1-5; weak D call: TRBD1 (5 bases). V was trimmed by 4 bases and J by 4 bases, leaving 8 bases between them. Germline loops: CDR1 LNHDA, CDR2 SQIVND (reference sequence). The CDR3 loop spans 13 amino acids. The CDR3 DNA reads TGTGCCAGTAGTACCCGACAGAATCAGCCCCAGCATTTT. It is translated as CASSTRQNQPQHF.

The chain couples TRBV27 to TRBJ2-3, with 9 bases fitting TRBD1. After removal of 8 bases from V and 5 bases from J, the junction contained 20 bases not matched to a gene. Germline CDR1 is MNHEY and CDR2 is SMNVEV (reference sequence). CDR3 length: 18 residues. CDR3 coding DNA: TGTGCCAGCGGGTCCTACAGGGGGCGGCGGGAGATCAGAGATACGCAGTATTTT. Amino acids: CASGSYRGRREIRDTQYF.

This clone was detected only once. This chain connects TRBV18 to TRBJ1-1, with 9 bases fitting TRBD1. After removal of 2 bases from V and 2 bases from J, the junction contained 6 bases not matched to a gene. The CDR3 consists of 16 residues. The germline CDR1 and CDR2 sequences are KGHSH and LQKENI. CDR3 bases: TGTGCCAGCTCACCAGGGACAGGGAGGGCCAACACTGAAGCTTTCTTT. Its translation is CASSPGTGRANTEAFF.

J is TRBJ2-4 and V is TRBV9, with D uncertain. The CDR3 runs 18 residues. The ends were cut back, 0 bases at V and 6 bases at J, with 22 bases in the middle. Germline V gene sequence: CDR1 SGDLS, CDR2 YYNGEE. The CDR3 nucleotides are TGTGCCAGCAGCGTAGGTGGGTTCCCTGGCCCCAGAGGAAACATTCAGTACTTC. The encoded protein is CASSVGGFPGPRGNIQYF.

The chain recombines TRBV5-5 with TRBJ1-4; a weak D match, TRBD1 (6 bases). CDR1 is SGHKS, CDR2 YYEKEE, per germline (reference sequence). V lost 2 bases and J lost 2, with 10 bases in between. The CDR3 has 15 residues. CDR3 nucleotides: TGTGCCAGCAGCTTCAGGGGCGAGACTAATGAAAAACTGTTTTTT. As protein: CASSFRGETNEKLFF.

V usage is TRBV9 and J usage is TRBJ2-1; 8 nucleotides agree with TRBD2. V was clipped by 0 bases and J by 2 bases; unmatched bases: 1. The germline V gene has CDR1 SGDLS and CDR2 YYNGEE. This CDR3 is built from 15 residues. The CDR3 loop is CASSVAGGTYNEQFF. CDR3 DNA: TGTGCCAGCAGCGTAGCGGGGGGGACCTACAATGAGCAGTTCTTC.

The chain is built from TRBV5-4 and TRBJ2-1; 9 nucleotides agree with TRBD2. Per germline, CDR1 SGHNT and CDR2 YYREEE (reference sequence). This CDR3 is 17 amino acids long. Losses at the gene ends were 6 bases for V and 2 bases for J; bases not matched to a gene: 12. The CDR3 DNA reads TGTGCCAGCAAACCTCCCAGTGGCGGGAGGGCCTACAATGAGCAGTTCTTC. It encodes CASKPPSGGRAYNEQFF.

The chain employs TRBV9 and TRBJ2-1, with TRBD2 as a possible D gene (5 bases). V gave up 0 bases and J gave up 10 bases, with 11 bases separating them. This CDR3 comprises 13 residues. The germline V gene encodes CDR1 SGDLS and CDR2 YYNGEE. The CDR3 nucleotides are TGTGCCAGCAGCGTAGAGGCTAGCCGGGAGCAGTTCTTC. Its translation: CASSVEASREQFF.

The chain uses TRBV5-5 and TRBJ1-5; no clear D. The CDR3 runs 15 residues. V was pared by 0 bases and J by 0 bases, with 7 bases between. The V gene's germline CDR1 is SGHKS and CDR2 YYEKEE (reference sequence). CDR3 residues: CASSLGQVSNQPQHF. The CDR3 nucleotides read TGTGCCAGCAGCTTGGGACAAGTTAGCAATCAGCCCCAGCATTTT.